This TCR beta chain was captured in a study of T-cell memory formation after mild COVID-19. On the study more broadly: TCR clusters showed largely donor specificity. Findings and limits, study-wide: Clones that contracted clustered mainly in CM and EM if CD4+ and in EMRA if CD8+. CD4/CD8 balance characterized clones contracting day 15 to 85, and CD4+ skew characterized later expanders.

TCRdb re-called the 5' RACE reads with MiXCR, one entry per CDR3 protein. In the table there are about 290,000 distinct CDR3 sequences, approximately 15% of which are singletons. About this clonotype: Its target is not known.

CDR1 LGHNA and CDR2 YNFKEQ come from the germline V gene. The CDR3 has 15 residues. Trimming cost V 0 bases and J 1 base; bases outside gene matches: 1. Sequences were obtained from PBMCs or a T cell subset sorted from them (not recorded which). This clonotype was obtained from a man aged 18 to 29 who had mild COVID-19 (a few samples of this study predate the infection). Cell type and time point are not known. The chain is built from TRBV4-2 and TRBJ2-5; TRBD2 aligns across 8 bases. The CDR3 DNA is TGTGCCAGCAGCCAAGATCGGGGGGGCCAAGAGACCCAGTACTTC. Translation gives CASSQDRGGQETQYF.